The 20 T cell receptor beta chains presented below share a single source sample, sequenced in a study of blood T cell repertoires in COVID-19 (dated by TCRdb to 2019 to 2021). The library was generated by the immunoSEQ multiplex PCR assay. The table was pulled from immuneACCESS by TCRdb, which kept in-frame rearrangements only. Such tables lose some clones; where checked, under half of the loss comes from unresolved V genes, and the rest has no known cause. Present in this sample are about 140,000 clones, roughly four fifths of which were seen just once. Together, the top ten hold approximately 5% of the sample. Sequencing used peripheral blood. The receptor source for this set is a woman over 75 with active or convalescent COVID-19.

This chain joins TRBV4-1 and TRBJ1-2; 9 bases match TRBD1. V gave up 0 bases and J gave up 0 bases; unmatched junction bases: 8. The CDR3 extends over 18 amino acids. CDR1 is MGHRA and CDR2 is YSYEKL in the germline V gene. The CDR3 here is CASSQDGGQGRANYGYTF. In DNA form, the CDR3 reads TGCGCCAGCAGCCAAGATGGGGGACAGGGACGAGCTAACTATGGCTACACCTTC.

The chain has TRBV27 and TRBJ1-2, with a possible D match to TRBD1 (5 bases). V lost 6 bases and J 4 bases, leaving 18 bases between the germline ends. CDR3 length: 15 residues. Germline CDR1 is MNHEY and CDR2 is SMNVEV (reference sequence). CDR3 residues: CASSRHGGGIYGYTF. The DNA of the CDR3 is TGTGCCAGCAGCCGACATGGGGGAGGTATCTATGGCTACACCTTC.

The rearrangement joins TRBV19 to TRBJ1-1; D is undetermined. V was clipped by 1 base and J by 6 bases, with 15 bases between them. Germline V gives CDR1 LNHDA, CDR2 SQIVND (reference sequence). The CDR3 has 15 amino acids. CDR3 sequence reads: CASSIGLSLGAEAFF. The DNA of the CDR3 is TGTGCCAGTAGTATAGGGTTGAGCTTGGGCGCTGAAGCTTTCTTT. Drawing the rest from reference TRBV19 and TRBJ1-1, the complete variable domain is DGGITQSPKYLFRKEGQNVTLSCEQNLNHDAMYWYRQDPGQGLRLIYYSQIVNDFQKGDIAEGYSVSREKKESFPLTVTSAQKNPTAFYLCASSIGLSLGAEAFFGQGTRLTVV.

This chain uses TRBV19 with TRBJ1-1, with D hard to call. The germline V and J ends were trimmed by 3 bases and 0 bases, with 8 bases remaining between them. Germline CDR1 and CDR2: LNHDA and SQIVND (reference sequence). The CDR3 spans 14 residues. The CDR3 protein is CASSMGLLNTEAFF. The DNA for the CDR3 is TGTGCCAGTAGTATGGGCCTCCTGAACACTGAAGCTTTCTTT. The variable domain in full, completed from reference TRBV19 and TRBJ1-1, reads DGGITQSPKYLFRKEGQNVTLSCEQNLNHDAMYWYRQDPGQGLRLIYYSQIVNDFQKGDIAEGYSVSREKKESFPLTVTSAQKNPTAFYLCASSMGLLNTEAFFGQGTRLTVV.

The rearrangement joins TRBV7-3 to TRBJ2-3; 12 bases align to TRBD2. The CDR3 runs 15 residues. After removal of 5 bases from V and 7 bases from J, the junction contained 7 bases not matched to a gene. Germline assignment: CDR1 SGHTA and CDR2 FQGTGA. CDR3 DNA: TGTGCCAGCAGCAAAAGGACTAGCGGGGTTTATACGCAGTATTTT. Its protein product is CASSKRTSGVYTQYF.

The chain couples TRBV6-2 or TRBV6-3 to TRBJ1-1, with unresolved D. The CDR3 runs to 12 residues. The germline CDR1 and CDR2 sequences are MNHEY and SVGEGT. The V end was cut by 5 bases, the J end by 3 bases, with 7 bases between. The CDR3 DNA is TGTGCCAGCAGTCGAGGCGACACTGAAGCTTTCTTT. Translated: CASSRGDTEAFF.

The V and J genes are TRBV9 and TRBJ1-1; 7 bases are a match to TRBD1. The CDR3 is 13 residues long. Trimming cost V 1 base and J 11 bases; bases outside gene matches: 8. From germline, CDR1 is SGDLS and CDR2 YYNGEE. The chain's CDR3 is CASSVRMTGTAFF. As DNA, the CDR3 is TGTGCCAGCAGCGTAAGAATGACAGGGACGGCTTTCTTT. The whole variable domain, filled in from reference TRBV9 and TRBJ1-1, reads DSGVTQTPKHLITATGQRVTLRCSPRSGDLSVYWYQQSLDQGLQFLIQYYNGEERAKGNILERFSAQQFPDLHSELNLSSLELGDSALYFCASSVRMTGTAFFGQGTRLTVV.

This chain links TRBV29-1 with TRBJ2-2, with D perhaps matching TRBD2 (5 bases). Germline loops: CDR1 SQVTM, CDR2 ANQGSEA. The V and J ends lost 1 base and 5 bases respectively, with 14 bases between them. There are 15 residues in the CDR3. CDR3 in amino acids: CSVEGTKERTGELFF. The CDR3 bases are TGCAGCGTTGAAGGGACGAAGGAGCGGACCGGGGAGCTGTTTTTT.

V usage is TRBV14 and J usage is TRBJ2-2; possibly TRBD2 for D (6 bases). The V gene's germline CDR1 is SGHDN and CDR2 FVKESK. With 1 base removed from V and 5 bases from J, the gap between germline ends came to 14 bases. CDR3 length: 16 residues. In DNA form, the CDR3 reads TGTGCCAGCAGCCAAGTCTCGCTAGCGTATACCGGGGAGCTGTTTTTT. Its translation: CASSQVSLAYTGELFF.

This clone was detected only a few times. The chain combines TRBV5-1 with TRBJ1-6; no firm D call. V lost 4 bases and J lost 6, with 17 bases in between. CDR3 length: 16 residues. Germline V lookup: CDR1 SGHRS, CDR2 YFSETQ. The CDR3 sequence: CASSEGPGGANSPLHF. In DNA form, the CDR3 reads TGCGCCAGCAGCGAGGGTCCAGGAGGCGCTAATTCACCCCTCCACTTT.

The rearrangement joins TRBV4-2 to TRBJ1-2; 7 nucleotides agree with TRBD1. V was clipped by 2 bases and J by 0 bases; unmatched bases: 3. The CDR3 consists of 15 residues. CDR1 LGHNA and CDR2 YNFKEQ come from the germline V gene. CDR3 protein: CASSQPGQTNYGYTF. Written as DNA, the CDR3 is TGTGCCAGCAGCCAACCGGGACAGACTAACTATGGCTACACCTTC.

The chain combines TRBV19 with TRBJ1-1; TRBD1 matches 7 bases. V dropped 5 bases and J dropped 0; count of bases not matched to a gene: 3. The CDR3 sequence is 14 residues long. The germline CDR1 and CDR2 sequences are LNHDA and SQIVND (reference sequence). The CDR3 region is CASSPGGLNTEAFF. CDR3 bases: TGTGCCAGTAGTCCAGGGGGATTGAACACTGAAGCTTTCTTT.

The chain recombines TRBV6-2 or TRBV6-3 with TRBJ2-4; TRBD2 agrees at 9 bases. The CDR3 totals 17 residues. Trimming took 1 base from V and 0 from J; bases not matched to a gene: 4. Germline V lookup: CDR1 MNHEY, CDR2 SVGEGT. This CDR3 is CASSYFSGGLAKNIQYF. CDR3 DNA sequence: TGTGCCAGCAGTTACTTTAGCGGGGGTTTAGCCAAAAACATTCAGTACTTC.

This chain connects TRBV10-3 to TRBJ1-2; 7 positions match TRBD1. The ends lost 6 bases at V and 6 bases at J; junction bases unmatched: 13. Per the germline V gene, CDR1 is ENHRY and CDR2 is SYGVKD. This CDR3 has 15 amino acids. The CDR3 sequence: CAIRDPGQTKNGYTF. The CDR3 DNA reads TGTGCCATCAGGGACCCGGGACAGACTAAAAATGGCTACACCTTC.

This clone was picked up one time. The chain joins TRBV6-5 to TRBJ2-7; perhaps TRBD1 as D (5 bases). V was trimmed by 8 bases and J by 5 bases, leaving 13 bases between them. CDR3 length: 12 residues. The germline CDR1 and CDR2 sequences are MNHEY and SVGAGI. This CDR3 is CASGHRKNEQYF. The DNA of the CDR3 is TGTGCCAGCGGTCACAGGAAAAACGAGCAGTACTTC.

The rearrangement uses TRBV19 and TRBJ2-7; the match to TRBD1 covers 7 bases. Germline values: CDR1 LNHDA, CDR2 SQIVND (reference sequence). The junction had 7 bases not matched to a gene; V was cut back by 6 bases and J by 2 bases. This CDR3 comprises 14 residues. In nucleotides, the CDR3 is TGTGCCAGTAGATCCCGGGACAGACCCTACGAGCAGTACTTC. It codes for CASRSRDRPYEQYF.

V gene TRBV5-1 combines with J gene TRBJ1-2, with 8 bases lining up with TRBD1. The CDR3 covers 13 residues. Germline V gene data show CDR1 as SGHRS and CDR2 as YFSETQ. Germline trimming cut 2 bases from V and 7 bases from J; bases unmatched to any gene: 4. Here the CDR3 reads CASSFQGAGGYTF. CDR3 in DNA: TGCGCCAGCAGCTTTCAGGGGGCGGGTGGCTACACCTTC.

This chain joins TRBV19 and TRBJ2-1, with 10 bases matching TRBD2. Trimming cost V 4 bases and J 9 bases; bases outside gene matches: 9. The CDR3 consists of 15 residues. Germline CDR1 reads LNHDA; CDR2 reads SQIVND (reference sequence). The DNA of the CDR3 is TGTGCCAGTAGTAATCAGGCTAGCGGGGGTGGTGAGCAGTTCTTC. Translating it yields CASSNQASGGGEQFF.

This sequence joins TRBV7-6 and TRBJ2-3; D perhaps matches TRBD1 (5 bases). The CDR3 has 16 residues. With 2 bases removed from V and 2 bases from J, the gap between germline ends came to 14 bases. Germline values: CDR1 SGHVS, CDR2 FNYEAQ. The CDR3 coding sequence is TGTGCCAGCAGCTTAACTCCGACAGCGATCACAGATACGCAGTATTTT. It specifies CASSLTPTAITDTQYF.

This CDR3 reads CASSERGGAIAKNIQYF. In DNA form, the CDR3 reads TGTGCCAGCAGTGAGAGGGGCGGGGCTATAGCCAAAAACATTCAGTACTTC. The gene calls are TRBV2 and TRBJ2-4; D is perhaps TRBD2 (6 bases). Trimming removed 3 bases at V and 0 bases at J, with 15 bases between. Germline CDR1 reads SNHLY; CDR2 reads FYNNEI. This CDR3 contains 17 residues.